Given below is one T cell receptor beta chain in context. The data were taken from a study of blood T cell repertoires in COVID-19. In the study overall: Acute and convalescent COVID-19 specimens originated in the United States, Italy and Spain. T cells, B-cell-depleted T cells, or PBMCs provided the cDNA or gDNA that served as material.

The V and J ends lost 5 bases and 3 bases respectively, with 11 bases between them. Germline CDR1 is MNHEY and CDR2 is SMNVEV (reference sequence). The CDR3 is made up of 15 amino acids. Per the study methods: Amplification of reference gene primers provided the estimated nucleated cell counts. Here immunoSEQ multiplex PCR was the method, and the copy in TCRdb shows in-frame clones only, minus some. The V and J calls and the clone size are those of that table, but D and trimming were determined from the DNA. The data show tens of thousands of clones, approximately 85% seen once. Specimen: peripheral blood. This clonotype originated in a man aged 45 to 65 with active COVID-19. The J gene is TRBJ2-6, the V gene TRBV27, with D possibly TRBD1 on 5 matching bases. CDR3 in DNA: TGTGCCAGCAGTCCGACAGTTTATGGGGCCAACGTCCTGACTTTC. Amino acid sequence: CASSPTVYGANVLTF.